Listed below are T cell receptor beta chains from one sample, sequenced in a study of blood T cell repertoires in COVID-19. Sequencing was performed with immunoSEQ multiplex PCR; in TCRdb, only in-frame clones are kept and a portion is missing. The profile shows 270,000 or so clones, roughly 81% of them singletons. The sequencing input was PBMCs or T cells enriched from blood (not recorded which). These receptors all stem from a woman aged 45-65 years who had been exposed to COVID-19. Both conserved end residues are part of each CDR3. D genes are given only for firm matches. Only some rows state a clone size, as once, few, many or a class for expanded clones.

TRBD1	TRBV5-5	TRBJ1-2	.	CASSLADRVGGYTF	TGTGCCAGCAGCTTGGCGGACAGGGTGGGCGGCTACACCTTC
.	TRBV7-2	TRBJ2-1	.	CASSSRGLVNEQFF	TGTGCCAGCAGCTCAAGGGGCCTCGTCAATGAGCAGTTCTTC
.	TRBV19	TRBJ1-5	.	CASSIMTGSQPQHF	TGTGCCAGTAGTATAATGACAGGAAGTCAGCCCCAGCATTTT
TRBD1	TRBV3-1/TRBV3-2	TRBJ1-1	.	CASSQSGGPDTEAFF	TGTGCCAGCAGCCAATCAGGGGGTCCTGACACTGAAGCTTTCTTT
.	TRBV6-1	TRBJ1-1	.	CASSEANRAINEAFF	TGTGCCAGCAGTGAAGCGAACAGGGCCATTAATGAAGCTTTCTTT
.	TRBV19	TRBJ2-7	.	CASNLRGGHEQYF	TGTGCCAGCAACCTTCGAGGAGGTCACGAGCAGTACTTC
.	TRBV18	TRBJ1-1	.	CASSPRQQDPEAFF	TGTGCCAGCTCACCACGGCAACAGGACCCTGAAGCTTTCTTT
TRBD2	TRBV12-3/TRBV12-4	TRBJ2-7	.	CASRLTSGYEQYF	TGTGCCAGCAGGTTAACTAGCGGATACGAGCAGTACTTC
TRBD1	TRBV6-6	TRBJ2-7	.	CASSYLGQGYEQYF	TGTGCCAGCAGTTACCTGGGACAGGGCTACGAGCAGTACTTC
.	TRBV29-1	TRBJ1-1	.	CSVARGWLSNTEAFF	TGCAGCGTTGCCCGGGGATGGCTGTCGAACACTGAAGCTTTCTTT
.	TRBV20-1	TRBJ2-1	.	CSASIGNEDEQFF	TGCAGTGCTAGTATTGGAAATGAGGATGAGCAGTTCTTC
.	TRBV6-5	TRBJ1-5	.	CASSSYREQPQHF	TGTGCCAGCAGTTCATACAGGGAACAGCCCCAGCATTTT
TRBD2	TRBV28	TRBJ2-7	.	CASSLGGVGYEQYF	TGTGCCAGCAGTTTGGGAGGGGTGGGCTACGAGCAGTACTTC
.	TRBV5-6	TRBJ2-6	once	CASSPGQFMSSGANVLTF	TGTGCCAGCAGCCCCGGACAGTTCATGAGCTCTGGGGCCAACGTCCTGACTTTC
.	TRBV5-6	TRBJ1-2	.	CASSPVVRGASSNYGYTF	TGTGCCAGCAGCCCTGTGGTGCGGGGGGCGTCTTCCAACTATGGCTACACCTTC
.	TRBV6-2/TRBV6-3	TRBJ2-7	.	CASSSDRSYEQYF	TGTGCCAGCAGTTCCGACAGGTCCTACGAGCAGTACTTC
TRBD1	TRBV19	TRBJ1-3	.	CASSRLQGMRNTIYF	TGTGCCAGTAGTAGGTTACAGGGGATGAGGAACACCATATATTTT
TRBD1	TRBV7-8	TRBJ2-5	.	CASSAGQGETQYF	TGTGCCAGCAGCGCTGGACAGGGAGAGACCCAGTACTTC
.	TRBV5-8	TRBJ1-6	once	CASSPLRRANSPLHF	TGTGCCAGCAGCCCTTTACGGAGGGCTAATTCACCCCTCCACTTT
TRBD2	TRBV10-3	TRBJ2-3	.	CATKRLSGGATDTQYF	TGTGCTACCAAGAGGCTAAGCGGGGGGGCCACAGATACGCAGTATTTT
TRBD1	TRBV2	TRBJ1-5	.	CASSERGGQGFQPQHF	TGTGCCAGCAGTGAAAGGGGTGGACAGGGATTCCAGCCCCAGCATTTT
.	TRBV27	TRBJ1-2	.	CASSSGRANGYTF	TGTGCCAGCAGTTCCGGCAGGGCGAACGGCTACACCTTC
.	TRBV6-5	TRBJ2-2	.	CASISLAENTGELFF	TGTGCCAGCATCTCCTTGGCGGAGAACACCGGGGAGCTGTTTTTT
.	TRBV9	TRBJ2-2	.	CASSANTGELFF	TGTGCCAGCAGCGCTAACACCGGGGAGCTGTTTTTT
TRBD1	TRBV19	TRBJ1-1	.	CASRSRGKGQGGIEAFF	TGTGCCAGTAGGAGTCGAGGGAAGGGACAGGGGGGTATAGAAGCTTTCTTT
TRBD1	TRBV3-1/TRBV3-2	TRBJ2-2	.	CASSPRDRGLNTGELFF	TGTGCCAGCAGCCCAAGGGACAGGGGTTTGAACACCGGGGAGCTGTTTTTT
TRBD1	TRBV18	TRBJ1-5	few	CASSKGQSNQPQHF	TGTGCCAGCTCAAAGGGACAGTCCAATCAGCCCCAGCATTTT
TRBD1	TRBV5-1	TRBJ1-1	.	CASSLPGQWDTEAFF	TGCGCCAGCAGCTTGCCGGGACAGTGGGACACTGAAGCTTTCTTT
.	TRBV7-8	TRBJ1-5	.	CASSPRFDSYNQPQHF	TGTGCCAGCAGCCCCCGTTTTGACAGCTACAATCAGCCCCAGCATTTT
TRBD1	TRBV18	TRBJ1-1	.	CASSPARQGPGCTEAFF	TGTGCCAGCTCACCGGCGAGACAGGGCCCGGGTTGCACTGAAGCTTTCTTT
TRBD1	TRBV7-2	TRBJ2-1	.	CASSLNPGQPYNEQFF	TGTGCCAGCAGCTTAAATCCGGGACAGCCGTACAATGAGCAGTTCTTC
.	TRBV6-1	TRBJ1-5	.	CASSDEGRDRPQHF	TGTGCCAGCAGTGATGAGGGTAGAGATCGGCCCCAGCATTTT
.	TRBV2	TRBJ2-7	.	CASSDLGQGIKEQYF	TGTGCCAGCAGTGATTTAGGGCAGGGAATTAAGGAGCAGTACTTC
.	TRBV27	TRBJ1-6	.	CASSRHRDSPLHF	TGTGCCAGCAGTCGGCACAGAGATTCACCCCTCCACTTT
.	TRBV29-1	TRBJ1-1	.	CSVLGEGITEAFF	TGCAGCGTTCTAGGGGAGGGGATCACTGAAGCTTTCTTT
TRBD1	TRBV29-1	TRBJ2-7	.	CSVAPGQGDYEQYF	TGCAGCGTGGCCCCGGGACAGGGGGACTACGAGCAGTACTTC
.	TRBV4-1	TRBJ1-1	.	CASSQDLKQGRVMNTEAFF	TGCGCCAGCAGCCAAGATCTTAAACAGGGAAGAGTGATGAACACTGAAGCTTTCTTT
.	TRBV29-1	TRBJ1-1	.	CSVEESPEAFF	TGCAGCGTTGAAGAGAGCCCCGAAGCTTTCTTT
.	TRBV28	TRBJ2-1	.	CATHLYNEQFF	TGTGCCACACACCTCTACAATGAGCAGTTCTTC
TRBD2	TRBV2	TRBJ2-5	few	CASLGTSGRRAQYF	TGTGCCAGCCTCGGGACTAGCGGCCGGAGGGCCCAGTACTTC
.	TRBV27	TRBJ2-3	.	CASSPASEDLWDTQYF	TGTGCCAGCAGTCCGGCCTCCGAGGATCTCTGGGATACGCAGTATTTT
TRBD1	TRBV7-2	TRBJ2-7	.	CASSSPGTGDPNPYEQYF	TGTGCCAGCAGCTCACCCGGGACAGGAGATCCGAACCCCTACGAGCAGTACTTC
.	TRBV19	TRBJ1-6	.	CASSSAGRGNSPLHF	TGTGCCAGTTCCTCAGCGGGGCGAGGGAATTCACCCCTCCACTTT
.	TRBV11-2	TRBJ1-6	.	CASSLEAGSASPLHF	TGTGCCAGCAGCTTAGAGGCAGGATCGGCTTCACCCCTCCACTTT
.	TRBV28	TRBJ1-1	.	CASSFDSFNTEAFF	TGTGCCAGCAGTTTTGACAGTTTCAACACTGAAGCTTTCTTT
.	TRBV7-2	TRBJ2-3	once	CASRREPLLSTDTQYF	TGTGCCAGCAGGAGGGAACCTCTTCTCAGCACAGATACGCAGTATTTT
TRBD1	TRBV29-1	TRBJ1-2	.	CSVGSQGASYGYTF	TGCAGCGTTGGTTCACAGGGGGCGAGCTATGGCTACACCTTC
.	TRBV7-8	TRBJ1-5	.	CASSLAQGLGQPQHF	TGTGCCAGCAGCTTGGCCCAGGGGCTAGGTCAGCCCCAGCATTTT
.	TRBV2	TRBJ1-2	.	CASSPPGANYGYTF	TGTGCCAGCAGCCCCCCAGGGGCTAACTATGGCTACACCTTC
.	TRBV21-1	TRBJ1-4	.	CASSRAEKLFF	TGTGCCAGCTCGCGGGCTGAAAAACTGTTTTTT